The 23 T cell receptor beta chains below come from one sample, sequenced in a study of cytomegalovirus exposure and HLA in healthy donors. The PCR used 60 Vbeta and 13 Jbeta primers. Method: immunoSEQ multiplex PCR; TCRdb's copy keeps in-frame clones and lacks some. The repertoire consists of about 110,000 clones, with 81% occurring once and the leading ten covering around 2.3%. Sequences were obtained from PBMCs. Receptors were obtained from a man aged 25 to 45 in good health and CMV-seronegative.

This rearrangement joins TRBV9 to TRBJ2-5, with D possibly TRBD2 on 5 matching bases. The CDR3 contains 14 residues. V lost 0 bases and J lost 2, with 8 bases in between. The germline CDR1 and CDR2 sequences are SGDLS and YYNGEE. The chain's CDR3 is CASSVVPGQETQYF. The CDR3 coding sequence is TGTGCCAGCAGCGTAGTACCGGGGCAAGAGACCCAGTACTTC.

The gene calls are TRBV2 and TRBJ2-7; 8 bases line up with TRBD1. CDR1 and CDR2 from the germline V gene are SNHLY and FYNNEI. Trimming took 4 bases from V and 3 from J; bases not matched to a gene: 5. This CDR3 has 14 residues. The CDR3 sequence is CASSVRTGFYEQYF. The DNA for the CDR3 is TGTGCCAGCAGTGTTCGGACAGGGTTCTACGAGCAGTACTTC.

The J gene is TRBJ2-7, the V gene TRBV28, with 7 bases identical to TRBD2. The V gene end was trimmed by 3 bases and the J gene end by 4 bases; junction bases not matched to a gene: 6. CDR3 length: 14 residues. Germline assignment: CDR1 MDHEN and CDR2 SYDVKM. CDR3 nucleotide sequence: TGTGCCAGCAGTTTCGGCGGGAGTGCGTACGAGCAGTACTTC. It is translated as CASSFGGSAYEQYF. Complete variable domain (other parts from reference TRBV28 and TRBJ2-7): DVKVTQSSRYLVKRTGEKVFLECVQDMDHENMFWYRQDPGLGLRLIYFSYDVKMKEKGDIPEGYSVSREKKERFSLILESASTNQTSMYLCASSFGGSAYEQYFGPGTRLTVT.

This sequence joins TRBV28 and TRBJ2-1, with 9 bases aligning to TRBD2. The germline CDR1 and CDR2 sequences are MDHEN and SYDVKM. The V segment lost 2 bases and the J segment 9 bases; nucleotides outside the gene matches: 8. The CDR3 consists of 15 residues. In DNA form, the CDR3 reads TGTGCCAGCAGTTTAGGGACTAGCCGGGTCCGTGAGCAGTTCTTC. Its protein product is CASSLGTSRVREQFF. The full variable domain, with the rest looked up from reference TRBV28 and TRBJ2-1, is DVKVTQSSRYLVKRTGEKVFLECVQDMDHENMFWYRQDPGLGLRLIYFSYDVKMKEKGDIPEGYSVSREKKERFSLILESASTNQTSMYLCASSLGTSRVREQFFGPGTRLTVL.

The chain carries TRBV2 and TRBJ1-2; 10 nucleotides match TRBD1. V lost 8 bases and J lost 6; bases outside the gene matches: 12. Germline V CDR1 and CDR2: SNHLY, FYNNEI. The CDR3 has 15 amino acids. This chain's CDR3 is CASWWGQGRGHGYTF. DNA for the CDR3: TGTGCCAGCTGGTGGGGACAGGGGAGGGGGCATGGCTACACCTTC.

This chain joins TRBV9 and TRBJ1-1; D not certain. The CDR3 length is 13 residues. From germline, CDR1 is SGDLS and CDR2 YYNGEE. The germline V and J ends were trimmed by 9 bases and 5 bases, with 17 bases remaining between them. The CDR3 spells CATSRGPGTEAFF. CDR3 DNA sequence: TGTGCCACCTCGAGAGGACCGGGGACTGAAGCTTTCTTT.

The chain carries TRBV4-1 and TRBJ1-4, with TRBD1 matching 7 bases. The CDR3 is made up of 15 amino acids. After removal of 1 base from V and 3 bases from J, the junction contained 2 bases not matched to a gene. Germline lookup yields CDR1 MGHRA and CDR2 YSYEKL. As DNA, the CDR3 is TGCGCCAGCAGCCAAGCAGGACAGGCTAATGAAAAACTGTTTTTT. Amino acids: CASSQAGQANEKLFF.

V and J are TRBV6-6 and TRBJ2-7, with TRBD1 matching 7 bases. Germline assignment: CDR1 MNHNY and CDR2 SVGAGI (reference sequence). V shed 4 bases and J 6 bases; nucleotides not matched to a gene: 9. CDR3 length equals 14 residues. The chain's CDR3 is CASSSTTGSLEQYF. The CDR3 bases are TGTGCCAGCAGTTCCACGACAGGGAGTCTCGAGCAGTACTTC.

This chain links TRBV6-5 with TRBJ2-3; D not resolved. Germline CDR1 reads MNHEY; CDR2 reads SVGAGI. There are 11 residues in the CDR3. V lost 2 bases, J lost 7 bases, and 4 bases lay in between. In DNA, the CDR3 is TGTGCCAGCAGTTACCGGTATACGCAGTATTTT. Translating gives CASSYRYTQYF.

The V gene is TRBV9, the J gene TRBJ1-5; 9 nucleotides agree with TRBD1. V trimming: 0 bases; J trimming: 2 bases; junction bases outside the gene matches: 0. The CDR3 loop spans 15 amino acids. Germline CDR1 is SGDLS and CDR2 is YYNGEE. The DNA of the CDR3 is TGTGCCAGCAGCGTAGGGACAGGGGGCAATCAGCCCCAGCATTTT. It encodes CASSVGTGGNQPQHF.

The CDR3 loop is CASSEAAWAFQYF. The CDR3 DNA follows: TGTGCCAGCAGTGAAGCGGCCTGGGCCTTTCAGTACTTC. This rearrangement joins TRBV6-1 to TRBJ2-4; no clear D gene. V was cut by 0 bases and J by 11 bases, with 11 bases left in between. Per germline, CDR1 MNHNS and CDR2 SASEGT. The CDR3 has 13 residues.

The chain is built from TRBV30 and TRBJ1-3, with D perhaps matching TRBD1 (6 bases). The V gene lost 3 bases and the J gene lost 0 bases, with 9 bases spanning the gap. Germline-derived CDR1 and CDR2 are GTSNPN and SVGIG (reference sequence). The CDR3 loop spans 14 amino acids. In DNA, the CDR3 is TGTGCCTGGAGCCAGGGGCGCTCTGGAAACACCATATATTTT. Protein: CAWSQGRSGNTIYF.

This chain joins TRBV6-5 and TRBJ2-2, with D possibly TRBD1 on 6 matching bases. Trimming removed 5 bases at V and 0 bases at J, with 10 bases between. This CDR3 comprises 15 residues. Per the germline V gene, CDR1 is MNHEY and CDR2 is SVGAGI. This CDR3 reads CASSTTGTNTGELFF. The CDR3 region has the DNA TGTGCCAGCAGTACTACAGGGACGAACACCGGGGAGCTGTTTTTT.

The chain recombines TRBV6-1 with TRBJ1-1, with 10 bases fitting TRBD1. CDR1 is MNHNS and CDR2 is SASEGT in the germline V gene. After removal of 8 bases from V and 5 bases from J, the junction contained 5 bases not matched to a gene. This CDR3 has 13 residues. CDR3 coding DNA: TGTGCCAGCGACAGGGGGCGAGGGACTGAAGCTTTCTTT. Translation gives CASDRGRGTEAFF.

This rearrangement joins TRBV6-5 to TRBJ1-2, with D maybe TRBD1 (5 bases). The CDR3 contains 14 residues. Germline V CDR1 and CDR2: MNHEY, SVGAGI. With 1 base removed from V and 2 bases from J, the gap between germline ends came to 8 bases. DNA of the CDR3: TGTGCCAGCAGTTACTTGGGACTGAACTATGGCTACACCTTC. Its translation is CASSYLGLNYGYTF.

The CDR3 loop reads CASKFPGLTYEQYF. The CDR3 DNA is TGTGCCAGTAAATTCCCGGGACTTACCTACGAGCAGTACTTC. V gene TRBV7-2 combines with J gene TRBJ2-7, with D maybe TRBD2 (6 bases). Germline assignment: CDR1 SGHTA and CDR2 FQGNSA. This CDR3 region has 14 residues. The V gene lost 9 bases and the J gene lost 2 bases, with 17 bases spanning the gap.

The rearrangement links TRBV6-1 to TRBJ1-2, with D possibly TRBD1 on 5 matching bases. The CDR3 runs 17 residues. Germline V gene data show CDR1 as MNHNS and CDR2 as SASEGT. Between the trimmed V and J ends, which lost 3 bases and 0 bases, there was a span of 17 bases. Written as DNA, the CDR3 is TGTGCCAGCAGTGACCCTGGGGCCAAATTAGCTAACTATGGCTACACCTTC. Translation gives CASSDPGAKLANYGYTF.

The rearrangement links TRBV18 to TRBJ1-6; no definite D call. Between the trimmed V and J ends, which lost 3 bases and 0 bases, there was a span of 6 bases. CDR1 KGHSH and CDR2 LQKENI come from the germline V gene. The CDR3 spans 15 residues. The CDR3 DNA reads TGTGCCAGCTCACCCTCGAGCTCCTATAATTCACCCCTCCACTTT. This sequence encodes CASSPSSSYNSPLHF.

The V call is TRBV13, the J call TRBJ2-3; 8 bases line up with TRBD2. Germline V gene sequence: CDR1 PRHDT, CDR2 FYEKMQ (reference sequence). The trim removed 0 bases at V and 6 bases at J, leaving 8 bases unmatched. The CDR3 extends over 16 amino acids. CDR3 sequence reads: CASSLGRAGGGDTQYF. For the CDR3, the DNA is TGTGCCAGCAGCTTAGGCCGCGCGGGAGGAGGGGATACGCAGTATTTT.

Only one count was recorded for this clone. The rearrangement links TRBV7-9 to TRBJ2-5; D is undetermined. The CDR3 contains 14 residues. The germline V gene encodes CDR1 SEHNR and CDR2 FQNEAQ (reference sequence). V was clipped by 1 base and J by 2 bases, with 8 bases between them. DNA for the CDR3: TGTGCCAGCAGCTTAGGGGCTGAGCAAGAGACCCAGTACTTC. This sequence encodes CASSLGAEQETQYF.

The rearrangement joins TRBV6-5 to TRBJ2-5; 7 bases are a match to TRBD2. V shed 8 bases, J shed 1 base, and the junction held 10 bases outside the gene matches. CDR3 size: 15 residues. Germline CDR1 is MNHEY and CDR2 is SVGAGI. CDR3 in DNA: TGTGCCAGCGGTTGGGAAGGGACTACCCAAGAGACCCAGTACTTC. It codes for CASGWEGTTQETQYF.

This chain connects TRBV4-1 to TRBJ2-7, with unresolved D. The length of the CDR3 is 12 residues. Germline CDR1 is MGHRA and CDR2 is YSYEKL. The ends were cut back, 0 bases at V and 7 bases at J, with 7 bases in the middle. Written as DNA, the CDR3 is TGCGCCAGCAGCCAAGACAGGTGGGAGCAGTACTTC. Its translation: CASSQDRWEQYF.

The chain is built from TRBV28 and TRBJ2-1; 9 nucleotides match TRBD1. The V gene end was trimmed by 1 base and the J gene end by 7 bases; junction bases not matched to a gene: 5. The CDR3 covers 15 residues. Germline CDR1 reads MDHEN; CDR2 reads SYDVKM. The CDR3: CASSLFTGGRNEQFF. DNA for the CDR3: TGTGCCAGCAGTTTATTTACAGGGGGCAGGAATGAGCAGTTCTTC.